By sample fraction, the clone carrying this TCR beta chain is medium-sized. Clones were read by immunoSEQ multiplex PCR, and TCRdb kept only the in-frame ones, dropping some. The sample contains 66,000 or so clones, 85% of which appear only once. The data belong to a study of OX40 agonist ivuxolimab in advanced cancers. Turning to the study itself: Enrollees could have had prior anti-PD-1, anti-PD-L1 or anti-CTLA-4 therapy, which under 50% had received.

In germline, CDR1 is LNHNV, CDR2 YYDKDF (reference sequence). The CDR3 sequence is 14 residues long. V shed 5 bases and J 2 bases; nucleotides not matched to a gene: 5. Sequencing used CD4+ or CD8+ T cells sorted from blood, obtained in a trial of the OX40 agonist ivuxolimab. This clonotype was obtained from an adult with an advanced solid tumor such as melanoma, head and neck, liver or kidney cancer. The rearrangement joins TRBV15 to TRBJ1-2; the match to TRBD1 covers 7 bases. The CDR3 here is CATSFPGQNYGYTF. In DNA, the CDR3 is TGTGCCACCAGCTTCCCGGGACAGAACTATGGCTACACCTTC. Together with reference TRBV15 and TRBJ1-2, the CDR3 gives the full variable domain: DAMVIQNPRYQVTQFGKPVTLSCSQTLNHNVMYWYQQKSSQAPKLLFHYYDKDFNNEADTPDNFQSRRPNTSFCFLDIRSPGLGDTAMYLCATSFPGQNYGYTFGSGTRLTVV.